This T cell receptor beta chain emerged from a study of cytomegalovirus exposure and HLA in healthy donors. Study information: An earlier analysis identified approximately 120 million unique TCR beta sequences in approximately 190 million T cells. General study points: A later analysis associated some 16,000 TCR beta sequences with HLA alleles at a 0.05 false discovery rate. Sequencing depth across donors, presence/absence analyses assumed, was roughly uniform.

As to this clone: The antigen remains undetermined.

It was with 60 Vbeta and 13 Jbeta primers that the PCR ran. In the study's own analysis: Unique TCR beta chains totaled roughly 80 million in a later count, with around 10 million of them shared. This table comes from immunoSEQ multiplex PCR, and its TCRdb copy is limited to in-frame clones, with some not included. That table supplies the V and J calls and clone size; D and trimming were determined from the DNA. The top ten clones hold roughly 2.5% of a sample with 140,000 to 150,000 clones, 80% to 90% of them seen once. Deletions cut 0 bases from V and 6 bases from J, with 18 bases between. Germline lookup yields CDR1 GTSNPN and CDR2 SVGIG (reference sequence). The CDR3 loop spans 16 amino acids.

Sequences were obtained from PBMCs. The chain links TRBV30 to TRBJ1-5; possibly TRBD1 for D (6 bases). The clonotype comes from a boy aged 2 to 9 in good health and CMV-seronegative. CDR3 sequence: CAWSVIGQGRSQPQHF. CDR3 coding DNA: TGTGCCTGGAGTGTAATTGGGCAGGGGCGGTCTCAGCCCCAGCATTTT. Based on the CDR3 plus reference TRBV30 and TRBJ1-5, the full variable domain is SQTIHQWPATLVQPVGSPLSLECTVEGTSNPNLYWYRQAAGRGLQLLFYSVGIGQISSEVPQNLSASRPQDRQFILSSKKLLLSDSGFYLCAWSVIGQGRSQPQHFGDGTRLSIL.